The 16 T cell receptor beta chains reported below all come from one sample, sequenced in a study of shared clonotypes between healthy human individuals. The data were produced by immunoSEQ multiplex PCR, yet TCRdb's version contains in-frame clones alone and is incomplete. The profile shows around 550,000 clones, almost 97% of them singletons. Sequenced sample: naive CD4+ T cells sorted from blood. Subset specified: CD45RA+ positively selected. The receptors here all came from a woman aged 30 to 39 in good health.

The genes are TRBV5-4 and TRBJ1-2; D remains ambiguous. V lost 4 bases, J lost 3 bases, and 13 bases lay in between. The CDR3 contains 14 residues. Per the germline V gene, CDR1 is SGHNT and CDR2 is YYREEE (reference sequence). The CDR3 is CASSVGRVDYGYTF. The CDR3 bases are TGTGCCAGCAGCGTTGGGAGGGTGGACTATGGCTACACCTTC.

This sequence joins TRBV28 and TRBJ1-5; no clear D gene. Germline V gene lookup returns CDR1 MDHEN and CDR2 SYDVKM. With 1 base removed from V and 6 bases from J, the gap between germline ends came to 13 bases. This CDR3 has 15 amino acids. The CDR3 coding sequence is TGTGCCAGCAGTTTATTTGGTTGGGGTGGTCAGCCCCAGCATTTT. It is translated as CASSLFGWGGQPQHF.

The gene calls are TRBV5-1 and TRBJ2-3; D may be TRBD1 or TRBD2 (5 bases each). CDR1 and CDR2 (germline): SGHRS, YFSETQ. This CDR3 is built from 17 residues. V was clipped by 5 bases and J by 1 base, with 20 bases between them. The CDR3 sequence is CASRLGTGTGGTDTQYF. The CDR3 region has the DNA TGCGCCAGCAGACTTGGGACCGGCACAGGAGGCACAGATACGCAGTATTTT. Complete variable domain (other parts from reference TRBV5-1 and TRBJ2-3): KAGVTQTPRYLIKTRGQQVTLSCSPISGHRSVSWYQQTPGQGLQFLFEYFSETQRNKGNFPGRFSGRQFSNSRSEMNVSTLELGDSALYLCASRLGTGTGGTDTQYFGPGTRLTVL.

This chain connects TRBV7-2 to TRBJ2-3; tentatively, D is TRBD2 (5 bases). Trimming left V 1 base short and J 0 bases short, with 14 bases between. This CDR3 spans 17 amino acids. Germline CDR1 is SGHTA and CDR2 is FQGNSA. CDR3 DNA: TGTGCCAGCAGCTTAGGGCGAGGTGGCGGGAGCACAGATACGCAGTATTTT. Translating it yields CASSLGRGGGSTDTQYF.

The V gene is TRBV5-8, the J gene TRBJ2-1, with TRBD2 identical over 8 bases. The CDR3 has 13 amino acids. Trimming cost V 1 base and J 10 bases; bases outside gene matches: 4. Looked up from germline, CDR1 is SGHTS and CDR2 is YDEGEE. The CDR3 here is CASSLIAGLEQFF. The CDR3 region has the DNA TGTGCCAGCAGCTTGATAGCGGGACTGGAGCAGTTCTTC.

The J gene is TRBJ2-7, the V gene TRBV15; D remains ambiguous. The germline V gene encodes CDR1 LNHNV and CDR2 YYDKDF (reference sequence). Trimming left V 1 base short and J 4 bases short, with 5 bases between. The CDR3 is made up of 12 amino acids. CDR3 sequence reads: CATSRGFYEQYF. The CDR3 bases are TGTGCCACCAGCAGAGGTTTTTACGAGCAGTACTTC.

V gene TRBV11-2 combines with J gene TRBJ1-2; no clear D gene. The CDR3 is 14 amino acids. In germline, CDR1 is SGHAT, CDR2 FQNNGV. V lost 1 base and J 1 base, leaving 7 bases between the germline ends. The chain's CDR3 is CASSLAPGNYGYTF. The DNA for the CDR3 is TGTGCCAGCAGCTTAGCCCCGGGTAACTATGGCTACACCTTC. Supplemented by reference TRBV11-2 and TRBJ1-2, the full variable domain reads EAGVAQSPRYKIIEKRQSVAFWCNPISGHATLYWYQQILGQGPKLLIQFQNNGVVDDSQLPKDRFSAERLKGVDSTLKIQPAKLEDSAVYLCASSLAPGNYGYTFGSGTRLTVV.

The rearrangement links TRBV29-1 to TRBJ2-5; D unresolved. The tail of the sequence fits TRBJ2-7 better, so the J call may be wrong. CDR3 size: 13 residues. Germline lookup yields CDR1 SQVTM and CDR2 ANQGSEA. The CDR3 loop is CSVDSPTHNEQYF. CDR3 coding DNA: TGCAGCGTTGACTCACCGACCCATAACGAGCAGTACTTC.

The CDR3 coding sequence is TGTGCCAGCAATGACGGATTAGCGTTGTCCGGGGAGCTGTTTTTT. Translating gives CASNDGLALSGELFF. The chain joins TRBV28 to TRBJ2-2; D possibly corresponds to TRBD2 (5 bases). Trimming took 7 bases from V and 6 from J, leaving 18 bases between them. Germline CDR1 reads MDHEN; CDR2 reads SYDVKM. The CDR3 sequence is 15 residues long.

The sample holds one count of this clone. The sample carries other DNA sequences with the same CDR3. The V and J genes are TRBV18 and TRBJ2-7; 7 nucleotides match TRBD2. The CDR3 is made up of 13 amino acids. J lost 2 bases, V lost 3 bases, and 1 base had no gene match. Per germline, CDR1 KGHSH and CDR2 LQKENI. The DNA of the CDR3 is TGTGCCAGCTCACCCGGACTAGCCTACGAGCAGTACTTC. Translating gives CASSPGLAYEQYF.

This rearrangement joins TRBV19 to TRBJ2-5; no firm D call. The J call may be wrong; the DNA end is better matched by TRBJ2-7. The CDR3 totals 13 residues. Germline CDR1 reads LNHDA; CDR2 reads SQIVND (reference sequence). CDR3 coding DNA: TGTGCCAGTAGCACATCTTTTGCCTACGAGCAGTACTTC. It codes for CASSTSFAYEQYF.

The chain links TRBV23-1 to TRBJ1-1; D unresolved. Being an ORF, TRBV23-1 has a function that is uncertain. The CDR3 runs 16 residues. Trimming removed 2 bases at V and 3 bases at J, with 16 bases between. CDR3 DNA: TGCGCCAGCAGTCAACCTTCTGGAGAGGGCTACACTGAAGCTTTCTTT. The encoded protein is CASSQPSGEGYTEAFF.

The chain uses TRBV6-1 and TRBJ2-7, with unresolved D. The length of the CDR3 is 13 residues. Germline V gene sequence: CDR1 MNHNS, CDR2 SASEGT. V was clipped by 1 base and J by 4 bases, with 8 bases between them. CDR3 sequence: CASSEEGHYEQYF. CDR3 sequence (DNA): TGTGCCAGCAGTGAAGAGGGCCATTACGAGCAGTACTTC.

V gene TRBV29-1 combines with J gene TRBJ2-3; D is unresolved. In germline, CDR1 is SQVTM, CDR2 ANQGSEA. The CDR3 spans 16 residues. V lost 3 bases and J lost 2, with 18 bases in between. The CDR3 loop reads CSVDFYGQRPTDTQYF. The CDR3, as DNA: TGCAGCGTTGATTTTTACGGCCAACGCCCCACAGATACGCAGTATTTT.

The chain recombines TRBV18 with TRBJ2-1, with TRBD2 matching over 7 bases. V was clipped by 2 bases and J by 8 bases; unmatched bases: 12. This CDR3 comprises 16 residues. Germline loops: CDR1 KGHSH, CDR2 LQKENI. The CDR3 DNA reads TGTGCCAGCTCACCAATCCGGAGCGGGAAGTGGGATGAGCAGTTCTTC. The encoded protein is CASSPIRSGKWDEQFF. Looking up the rest from reference TRBV18 and TRBJ2-1 gives the full variable domain: NAGVMQNPRHLVRRRGQEARLRCSPMKGHSHVYWYRQLPEEGLKFMVYLQKENIIDESGMPKERFSAEFPKEGPSILRIQQVVRGDSAAYFCASSPIRSGKWDEQFFGPGTRLTVL.

The chain couples TRBV7-9 to TRBJ1-2; 7 nucleotides match TRBD1. Unmatched junction bases numbered 8, after V lost 6 bases and J lost 7 bases. The CDR3 length is 13 residues. Germline V gene sequence: CDR1 SEHNR, CDR2 FQNEAQ (reference sequence). As DNA, the CDR3 is TGTGCCAGCAGTCCTCAGGGGGGGTTTGGCTACACCTTC. Residues: CASSPQGGFGYTF.